Listed here are 9 T cell receptor beta chains from one sample, sequenced in a study of shared clonotypes between healthy human individuals. CD45RO-negative CD8 cells positively selected for CCR7 made up the naive population, which excluded terminally differentiated effector memory CD45RA+ cells. This table comes from immunoSEQ multiplex PCR, and its TCRdb copy is limited to in-frame clones, with some not included. The data contain roughly 2.1 million clones, just over 90% of them singletons. Material for sequencing was naive CD8+ T cells from PBMCs. These TCRs come from a man between 18 and 29 years old in good health. Some clones in this sample may be carry-over from other donors' samples.

This chain links TRBV28 with TRBJ1-1; tentative D call: TRBD1 (5 bases). The CDR3 is 14 amino acids. Looked up from germline, CDR1 is MDHEN and CDR2 is SYDVKM. Trimming stripped 6 bases from V and 1 base from J, with 12 bases between. DNA of the CDR3: TGTGCCAGCAGCCCGGGACTCCGGAACACTGAAGCTTTCTTT. Translated, it gives CASSPGLRNTEAFF.

In regard to this clone: The sample carries other DNA sequences with the same CDR3. This chain connects TRBV19 to TRBJ1-1; D call uncertain. The CDR3 has 13 residues. The V and J ends lost 2 bases and 0 bases respectively, with 4 bases between them. Germline V gene lookup returns CDR1 LNHDA and CDR2 SQIVND (reference sequence). The CDR3: CASSITVNTEAFF. CDR3 nucleotide sequence: TGTGCCAGTAGTATAACTGTGAACACTGAAGCTTTCTTT.

About this clone itself: The sample carries other DNA sequences with the same CDR3. The J gene is TRBJ2-7, the V gene TRBV2; maybe TRBD1 (5 bases). This CDR3 is 12 amino acids long. Trimming took off 2 bases at V and 4 bases at J, with 6 bases between the two ends. Germline V gene data show CDR1 as SNHLY and CDR2 as FYNNEI. The CDR3 protein is CASSERGYEQYF. The CDR3 nucleotides are TGTGCCAGCAGTGAAAGGGGTTACGAGCAGTACTTC.

V gene TRBV4-3 combines with J gene TRBJ2-1; TRBD1 agrees at 9 bases. Trimming cost V 3 bases and J 7 bases; bases outside gene matches: 7. Per the germline V gene, CDR1 is LGHNA and CDR2 is YSLEER. This CDR3 has 15 amino acids. The CDR3 is CASSHGTGHGNEQFF. The CDR3 nucleotides are TGCGCCAGCAGCCACGGGACAGGGCATGGGAATGAGCAGTTCTTC.

Details on this clone: The sample has other DNA sequences that encode this CDR3 too. This chain connects TRBV27 to TRBJ2-7; D unresolved. The germline V and J ends were trimmed by 3 bases and 2 bases, with 8 bases remaining between them. The CDR3 is 13 amino acids. Per the germline V gene, CDR1 is MNHEY and CDR2 is SMNVEV (reference sequence). CDR3 loop: CASSFLGTYEQYF. The CDR3 DNA reads as TGTGCCAGCAGTTTCCTTGGGACCTACGAGCAGTACTTC.

J is TRBJ2-7 and V is TRBV6-1; 9 bases fit TRBD2. The CDR3 covers 15 residues. V trimming: 6 bases; J trimming: 3 bases; junction bases outside the gene matches: 9. Germline V gene data show CDR1 as MNHNS and CDR2 as SASEGT. DNA for the CDR3: TGTGCCAGCAGACCAGTAGCGGGAGATGTCTACGAGCAGTACTTC. Translating gives CASRPVAGDVYEQYF.

The rearrangement links TRBV28 to TRBJ1-4; 9 bases agree with TRBD1. CDR3 size: 15 residues. The trim removed 6 bases at V and 7 bases at J, leaving 9 bases unmatched. CDR1 and CDR2 (germline): MDHEN, SYDVKM. The CDR3: CASSVNRGRSEKLFF. The CDR3 coding sequence is TGTGCCAGCAGCGTCAACAGGGGGCGATCTGAAAAACTGTTTTTT.

J is TRBJ2-7 and V is TRBV7-3, with D possibly being TRBD1 (6 bases). V was cut by 4 bases and J by 2 bases, with 15 bases left in between. Germline assignment: CDR1 SGHTA and CDR2 FQGTGA. CDR3 size: 15 residues. In DNA form, the CDR3 reads TGTGCCAGCAGCTCCTCGGACAGCTCGGCCTACGAGCAGTACTTC. Amino acid sequence: CASSSSDSSAYEQYF.

This clone was detected a few times. The chain joins TRBV11-2 to TRBJ1-1; TRBD1 agrees at 7 bases. The CDR3 length is 15 residues. V gave up 4 bases and J gave up 1 base; unmatched junction bases: 6. Per the germline V gene, CDR1 is SGHAT and CDR2 is FQNNGV. The CDR3 reads CASSSPQGGNTEAFF. CDR3 nucleotide sequence: TGTGCCAGCAGCTCCCCCCAGGGGGGGAACACTGAAGCTTTCTTT.